This TCR beta chain was identified in a study of CD8+ T cells in alopecia areata. In each case, RNA was isolated and then reverse transcribed into cDNA as the sequencing template. Measured with immunoSEQ multiplex PCR; TCRdb has only the in-frame clones, and not every one. In the table there are 200,000 or so clones, more than 45% of which are singletons. Findings of the study overall: Clonality in lesional scalp, especially alopecia totalis/universalis, exceeded that of normal scalp. A large proportion of expanded lesional clones were detected persisting in scalp and blood during tofacitinib.

Treatment meaning: oral pan-JAK inhibitor, 5-10 mg twice daily. Note on this clone: No antigen is known for it.

This CDR3 is 15 amino acids long. V was pared by 0 bases and J by 0 bases, with 8 bases between. Germline CDR1 SGHRS, CDR2 YFSETQ. This receptor was identified in a human donor with alopecia areata. The chain carries TRBV5-1 and TRBJ2-3; D call uncertain. The sample was CD4+ T cells sorted from blood, taken at week 24, from a patient treated with tofacitinib. The CDR3 region is CASSLDSLSTDTQYF. CDR3 DNA: TGCGCCAGCAGCTTGGATTCCCTGAGCACAGATACGCAGTATTTT.